One T cell receptor beta chain is described in this entry. Its specificity is unknown. The data were obtained in a study of cytomegalovirus exposure and HLA in healthy donors. About the study: Early on, a data release was issued that held 85 million to 95 million unique TCRs from HLA-typed donors.

General study findings and limits: Overall, around 150 TCR beta chains were annotated as cytomegalovirus-associated. Diagnosis of cytomegalovirus status made by the classifier reportedly showed high specificity and sensitivity. Highest at DRB1 and lowest at HLA-C, TCR association rates differed among HLA loci in a later analysis.

60 Vbeta and 13 Jbeta primers were used in PCR. Some clones are missing from TCRdb's copy, which holds only in-frame ones; the method was immunoSEQ multiplex PCR. Recorded for this sample: approximately 150,000 clones. The sequencing input was PBMCs. The receptor was isolated from a woman in her late teens or twenties in good health and CMV-seronegative.

In DNA, the CDR3 is TGTGCCAGCGGTCGGGAGGCTTACAATGAGCAGTTCTTC. Protein sequence: CASGREAYNEQFF. The gene calls are TRBV6-5 and TRBJ2-1, with 7 nucleotides matching TRBD2. V lost 8 bases to trimming and J lost 4 bases; unmatched junction nucleotides: 5. Germline V gene data show CDR1 as MNHEY and CDR2 as SVGAGI. CDR3 length: 13 amino acids.